The 20 T cell receptor beta chains below were found in one sample sequenced in a study of CD8+CD57+ T cells in acquired aplastic anemia. Profiling of TCR beta VDJ combinations and CDR3 sequences used genomic DNA as template. In TCRdb, the reads were re-called with MiXCR into one record per CDR3 protein. The profile shows about 270,000 distinct CDR3 sequences, 55% to 65% of them singletons. Sequencing was carried out using sorted CD4+, CD8+, or CD8+CD57+ T cells (not recorded which) from PBMCs. The receptors originated from a human donor with severe aplastic anemia or a healthy control (not recorded which).

CDR3 in amino acids: CASSKAGTDYEQYF. In nucleotides, the CDR3 is TGTGCCAGCAGCAAGGCAGGGACGGACTACGAGCAGTACTTC. This chain joins TRBV12-3 or TRBV12-4 and TRBJ2-7; either TRBD1 or TRBD2 may supply D (5 bases each). V lost 6 bases, J lost 3 bases, and 15 bases lay in between. The CDR3 is 14 residues long.

This clonotype was detected many times. The rearrangement links TRBV2 to TRBJ2-3; possible D gene TRBD2, 5 bases. Germline V gene lookup returns CDR1 SNHLY and CDR2 FYNNEI. V was pared by 5 bases and J by 4 bases, with 10 bases between. This CDR3 is built from 13 residues. CDR3: CASSRGSADTQYF. In DNA, the CDR3 is TGTGCCAGCAGTCGGGGATCGGCAGATACGCAGTATTTT.

This clonotype was counted between two and nine times. The chain combines TRBV15 with TRBJ2-1; 8 positions agree with TRBD1. Germline CDR1 is LNHNV and CDR2 is YYDKDF (reference sequence). The J segment lost 10 bases and the V segment lost 11 bases, leaving 7 bases of the junction unmatched. The CDR3 has 11 amino acids. The CDR3 here is CAVTGGNEQFF. The DNA of the CDR3 is TGTGCCGTCACAGGGGGGAACGAGCAGTTCTTC.

The CDR3 loop is CASSLGASSDTDTQYF. CDR3 nucleotide sequence: TGTGCCAGCAGCTTAGGAGCTAGCTCCGACACAGATACGCAGTATTTT. The gene calls are TRBV11-3 and TRBJ2-3, with D tentatively TRBD2 (5 bases). V lost 1 base and J 2 bases, leaving 13 bases between the germline ends. The CDR3 sequence is 16 residues long. CDR1 and CDR2 (germline): SGHNT, YENEEA.

The rearrangement links TRBV7-9 to TRBJ1-3; D remains unclear. CDR1 and CDR2 from the germline V gene are SEHNR and FQNEAQ (reference sequence). The CDR3 has 14 amino acids. Trimming left V 6 bases short and J 0 bases short, with 9 bases between. The chain's CDR3 is CASRADTSGNTIYF. CDR3 in DNA: TGTGCCAGCAGGGCGGATACCTCTGGAAACACCATATATTTT.

The rearrangement uses TRBV19 and TRBJ1-1, with D unresolved. Trimming shortened V by 1 base and J by 11 bases, and 8 bases separated the two germline ends. The germline V gene encodes CDR1 LNHDA and CDR2 SQIVND (reference sequence). The CDR3 consists of 11 residues. The CDR3: CASSIVTWAFF. In DNA form, the CDR3 reads TGTGCCAGTAGTATAGTGACATGGGCTTTCTTT.

This chain uses TRBV7-3 with TRBJ1-1; no reliable D call. Germline V gives CDR1 SGHTA, CDR2 FQGTGA. V was shortened by 0 bases and J by 4 bases, with 12 bases between the two germline ends. This CDR3 spans 15 amino acids. CDR3 nucleotides: TGTGCCAGCAGCTTAACTCCGGCACTCCTCACTGAAGCTTTCTTT. It yields the protein CASSLTPALLTEAFF. Full variable domain (rest looked up from reference TRBV7-3 and TRBJ1-1): GAGVSQTPSNKVTEKGKYVELRCDPISGHTALYWYRQSLGQGPEFLIYFQGTGAADDSGLPNDRFFAVRPEGSVSTLKIQRTERGDSAVYLCASSLTPALLTEAFFGQGTRLTVV.

In regard to this clonotype: A much more abundant neighbour one base away suggests this may be a read error. This chain links TRBV2 with TRBJ2-5; 10 bases are shared with TRBD1. The CDR3 totals 15 residues. Per germline, CDR1 SNHLY and CDR2 FYNNEI. The CDR3 DNA is TGTGCCAGCAGTTACGGACAGGGGGTATGGGAGACCCAGTGCTTC. It specifies CASSYGQGVWETQCF.

The V and J genes are TRBV9 and TRBJ1-1; a possible D gene is TRBD1 (6 bases). CDR1 is SGDLS, CDR2 YYNGEE, per germline. V was trimmed by 4 bases and J by 1 base, leaving 11 bases between them. This CDR3 contains 14 residues. The CDR3 coding sequence is TGTGCCAGCAGCAACCTACAGGGGAACACTGAAGCTTTCTTT. This sequence encodes CASSNLQGNTEAFF.

The rearrangement links TRBV7-6 to TRBJ2-7; 11 positions match TRBD1. The V and J ends lost 4 bases and 3 bases, in that order; junction bases with no gene match: 5. This CDR3 region has 15 residues. Germline V gene data show CDR1 as SGHVS and CDR2 as FNYEAQ. The CDR3 reads CASSSGQGADYEQYF. The CDR3 nucleotides are TGTGCCAGCAGCTCTGGACAGGGGGCTGACTACGAGCAGTACTTC.

At least ten counts were recorded for this clonotype. V is TRBV28 and J is TRBJ2-7; a weak D match, TRBD1 (6 bases). Per germline, CDR1 MDHEN and CDR2 SYDVKM. The CDR3 length is 13 residues. Trimming removed 6 bases from V and 1 base from J, with 10 bases in between. The DNA for the CDR3 is TGTGCCAGCAGGGGACACCCATCCTACGAGCAGTACTTC. Its protein product is CASRGHPSYEQYF.

J is TRBJ2-3 and V is TRBV7-9; 7 bases are shared with TRBD1. The trim removed 1 base at V and 2 bases at J, leaving 3 bases unmatched. This CDR3 region has 15 residues. CDR1 SEHNR and CDR2 FQNEAQ come from the germline V gene (reference sequence). The CDR3 bases are TGTGCCAGCAGCTTAGAGGGGGCGGACACAGATACGCAGTATTTT. Residues: CASSLEGADTDTQYF.

In regard to this clonotype: Mismatch with germline at one junction end may stem from a read error. This chain connects TRBV18 to TRBJ1-3, with no clear D. This CDR3 contains 15 residues. CDR1 KGHSH and CDR2 LQKENI come from the germline V gene. The CDR3 DNA is TGTGCCAGCTCCCCGAACCAGGACTCTGAAAACACCATATATTTT. As protein: CASSPNQDSENTIYF.

In this sample, this clonotype turned up many times. The V call is TRBV29-1, the J call TRBJ2-1; 8 bases fit TRBD2. Germline assignment: CDR1 SQVTM and CDR2 ANQGSEA. This CDR3 is 13 amino acids long. Germline trimming cut 6 bases from V and 5 bases from J; bases unmatched to any gene: 6. The CDR3 loop is CSVRGGSHNEQFF. CDR3 bases: TGCAGCGTCCGCGGGGGGTCACACAATGAGCAGTTCTTC.

With respect to this clonotype: The CDR3 does not end in the conserved phenylalanine or tryptophan, so this is likely a read error. The V call is TRBV6-5, the J call TRBJ1-1; 8 positions match TRBD1. Trimming took 6 bases from V and 5 from J; bases not matched to a gene: 14. The CDR3 spans 16 residues. The germline gives CDR1 MNHEY, CDR2 SVGAGI. The CDR3: CASRPDLDRGGTEAFL. Written as DNA, the CDR3 is TGTGCCAGCAGACCAGACCTAGACAGGGGTGGGACTGAAGCTTTCCTT.

As to this clonotype: This could be a read error, since a much larger clone is one nucleotide away. The chain has TRBV10-3 and TRBJ1-4; TRBD1 matches 7 bases. Germline V gives CDR1 ENHRY, CDR2 SYGVKD. The CDR3 is 17 residues long. CDR3 sequence (DNA): TGTGCCATCAGTGAGTGTAGGGTGACAGGGCGGGATGAAAGACTGTTTTTT. Its translation: CAISECRVTGRDERLFF.

This chain connects TRBV5-5 to TRBJ2-5; 8 bases are a match to TRBD2. CDR1 is SGHKS and CDR2 is YYEKEE in the germline V gene (reference sequence). This CDR3 contains 17 residues. V was clipped by 1 base and J by 0 bases; unmatched bases: 8. The CDR3 DNA sequence: TGTGCCAGCAGCTTGTGGGGGAGCGGGAGAAACCAAGAGACCCAGTACTTC. Translating gives CASSLWGSGRNQETQYF.

The chain uses TRBV19 and TRBJ2-2; D may be TRBD1 or TRBD2 (5 bases each). V lost 7 bases and J lost 0, with 6 bases in between. The CDR3 sequence is 13 residues long. Per the germline V gene, CDR1 is LNHDA and CDR2 is SQIVND (reference sequence). In nucleotides, the CDR3 is TGTGCCAGTACGGGACCGAACACCGGGGAGCTGTTTTTT. Its protein product is CASTGPNTGELFF.

The chain is built from TRBV24-1 and TRBJ1-5, with D possibly matching TRBD1 (6 bases). The V and J ends lost 4 bases and 16 bases respectively, with 19 bases between them. CDR3 length equals 13 residues. CDR1 and CDR2 (germline): KGHDR, SFDVKD. The DNA of the CDR3 is TGTGCCACCAGTGACCCACGGACAGAACCCAAACATTTT. This codes for CATSDPRTEPKHF.

V is TRBV25-1 and J is TRBJ2-3, with D maybe TRBD1 (6 bases). Trimming shortened V by 11 bases and J by 4 bases, and 13 bases separated the two germline ends. Germline-derived CDR1 and CDR2 are MGHDK and SYGVNS. The CDR3 loop spans 12 amino acids. Here the CDR3 reads CALGQRADTQYF. CDR3 DNA: TGTGCCCTGGGACAAAGGGCAGATACGCAGTATTTT. Full variable domain (missing parts from reference TRBV25-1 and TRBJ2-3): EADIYQTPRYLVIGTGKKITLECSQTMGHDKMYWYQQDPGMELHLIHYSYGVNSTEKGDLSSESTVSRIRTEHFPLTLESARPSHTSQYLCALGQRADTQYFGPGTRLTVL.